This TCR beta chain was recovered during a study of Ad26.COV2.S vaccination and SARS-CoV-2 variants (dated by TCRdb to the early 2020s). Study-level background: Donors in the vaccine arm were drawn from COV1001, a phase I-IIa trial of Ad26.COV2.S in healthy adults that was multicentre, randomized, double-blind and placebo-controlled. Dosing of Ad26.COV2.S was intramuscular, at either 5x10^10 or 1x10^11 viral particles, delivered as one shot or as two shots spaced 56 days apart. TCRbeta repertoire sequencing served as the tool for gauging how specific and how broad the SARS-CoV-2-reactive T cell receptors were following Ad26.COV2.S vaccination. A total of around 32 samples were included in the TCR-sequenced set, comprising around 19 Ad26.COV2.S vaccine recipients, 5 placebo recipients and 8 SARS-CoV-2 convalescent individuals. Participants in the trial were split at random into five groups of five each, receiving low-dose or high-dose Ad26.COV2.S once or twice, or else placebo on both occasions. Blinding of investigators to trial group allocation was maintained during experiments and outcome assessment.

The immunoSEQ Assay was the method used to sequence TCRbeta CDR3 regions. After extraction, genomic DNA underwent amplification by bias-controlled multiplex PCR, followed by high-throughput sequencing. The study's own analysis went as follows. To quantify the absolute abundance of each unique TCRbeta CDR3 region, sequences were collapsed and filtered. T cell fraction was estimated by normalization of TCRbeta template counts to usable DNA, with usable DNA being measured through amplification of reference genes present in all nucleated cells. Repertoire TCRs were annotated as SARS-CoV-2-specific when V gene, CDR3 amino acid sequence and J gene were exactly matched to a known reactive TCR set. The reference SARS-CoV-2 TCR set came from MIRA and was filtered for enrichment in COVID-19-positive ImmuneCODE repertoires, removing public or cross-reactive TCRs. Using the MIRA antigens, annotated TCRs were further analysed by specific ORF or by position within an ORF. Breadth was defined as the number of annotated unique rearrangements divided by the total number of unique productive rearrangements, and depth was defined as the summed frequency of the annotated unique rearrangements. TCR breadth was compared between groups using two-sided Wilcoxon rank-sum tests. The immuneACCESS repertoire file appears here via TCRdb, limited to in-frame rearrangements. These files lack a portion of the clones; in checked studies, under half of the deficit traces to unresolved V genes, and the cause of the others is not known. The V and J calls and clone size come from that table; D and trimming were worked out from the DNA. Within this sample are some 480,000 clones, with roughly nine tenths of them counted one time only. The ten biggest clones cover around 13% of the sample.

In the paper's terms, the treatment or condition label means: around 19 received Ad26.COV2.S at low or high dose, single or two shots; 5 received placebo; per-sample allocation not given. Repertoires of vaccine and placebo recipients were sequenced from samples taken on day 63 after the first injection. Cohort 1b enrolled 25 to 30 adults aged 18-55 years at a single site in Boston, USA, between 29 July and 7 August 2020. Ad26.COV2.S was a replication-incompetent adenovirus type 26 vector expressing a prefusion-stabilized SARS-CoV-2 spike protein from the original Wuhan strain. The CDR3 holds 16 amino acids from the cysteine to the phenylalanine. CDR3 DNA only is kept here, 48 bases in frame from base 1. The junction carries 14 bases between V and J, which are trimmed by 0 bases and 4 bases respectively. From a lookup of the germline V gene, CDR1 and CDR2 are SGDLS and YYNGEE. Beyond this particular receptor, the publication reports: The study lacked the statistical power to compare responses across vaccine doses or regimens. Substantial breadth of spike-specific CD8+ and CD4+ T cell responses was reported after vaccination. Ad26.COV2.S recipients had higher spike-specific TCR breadth than placebo recipients (P = 0.0014). It was noted by the authors that total T cell responses may have been underestimated by the TCR breadth and depth analyses. Comparable non-spike TCR breadth was observed between vaccine and placebo recipients, consistent with only spike being contained in the vaccine.

Notes on this clone: This clone's antigen is unknown. The sample holds no much larger clone one base away, and base qualities are not on file.

The TCR originated in a person between 18 and 60 years old who received the Ad26.COV2.S COVID-19 vaccine or a placebo. The sequencing used peripheral blood, collected in a trial of Ad26.COV2.S vaccine versus placebo. The chain employs TRBV9 and TRBJ1-3; the D gene is perhaps TRBD1, on 6 matching bases. The nucleotide sequence is given as TGTGCCAGCAGCGTAGAAGGATTGAGGGGGGGAAACACCATATATTTT. Its amino acids are CASSVEGLRGGNTIYF.